The T cell receptor (beta chain) described here comes from a study of blood T cell repertoires in COVID-19. Turning to the study itself: Samples came from the United States, Italy and Spain, spanning acute and convalescent COVID-19.

Recruitment covered about two dozen US areas and drew participants whose ages spanned roughly 18 to 100 years. Each participant's cohort was designated according to participant-reported clinical history. Per the study methods: Researchers report that nucleated cell counts were estimated from reference gene primer amplification. The data were produced by immunoSEQ multiplex PCR, yet TCRdb's version contains in-frame clones alone and is incomplete. The V and J calls and clone size were taken over from that table, and D and trimming were inferred from the DNA. The data show roughly 450,000 clones, roughly 87% seen once. This CDR3 spans 14 amino acids. Trimming left V 2 bases short and J 2 bases short, with 9 bases between. Germline V lookup: CDR1 SGHTA, CDR2 FQGNSA.

Sample: PBMCs or T cells enriched from blood (not recorded which). This sequence joins TRBV7-2 and TRBJ1-2; D is uncertain. The clonotype originates from a man between 18 and 35 years old who had recovered from COVID-19. This CDR3 is CASSLMGSNYGYTF. CDR3 bases: TGTGCCAGCAGCTTAATGGGCAGCAACTATGGCTACACCTTC.